The clone carrying this T cell receptor (beta chain) was counted ten times or more. The CDR3 spans 15 residues. Trimming stripped 1 base from V and 1 base from J, with 10 bases between. Germline CDR1 is SGHTA and CDR2 is FQGNSA. This specimen comes from a study of T cell repertoires in cytomegalovirus infection. One entry per CDR3 protein, called by TCRdb with MiXCR from the reads. The table records 350,000 to 550,000 distinct CDR3 sequences, 30% to 40% of them present only once. The TCR sequence derives from a human donor in good health (CMV status not recorded). Some clones in this sample may be carry-over from other donors' samples. Sequencing was carried out using PBMCs. The V gene is TRBV7-2, the J gene TRBJ2-5, with D perhaps TRBD1 or TRBD2 (5 bases each). The CDR3: CASSLEGTPQETQYF. As DNA, the CDR3 is TGTGCCAGCAGCTTAGAGGGGACCCCCCAAGAGACCCAGTACTTC.